The rows below give T cell receptor beta chains drawn from one sample of a study of graft-versus-host responses after intestinal transplantation. Assay: immunoSEQ multiplex PCR; the TCRdb copy retains only in-frame clones and omits some. The sample includes 84,000 or so clones, roughly 84% of them seen just once. Their antigens are not known. Sample: unstimulated CD8+ T cells sorted from spleen or lymph node cells, taken before transplant. Receptors originate from a human donor who was the organ donor for an intestinal transplant. Each CDR3 is given without its conserved first and last residue. Expanded clones get a size class; other rows say once, few or many, or leave the size out.

CDR3	size	J	V
ASSMTGSSYEQY	NA	TRBJ2-7	TRBV19
ASSYQDLTTEAF	once	TRBJ1-1	TRBV6-5
ASSLGQGIIDEQF	NA	TRBJ2-1	TRBV5-1
ATSRGTGGAFGGYT	NA	TRBJ1-2	TRBV15
SASLASGGF	NA	TRBJ2-1	TRBV20-1
ASSLEQGNSNQPQH	NA	TRBJ1-5	TRBV28
SVETGTNYGYT	NA	TRBJ1-2	TRBV29-1
ASTRDNQFANTGELF	NA	TRBJ2-2	TRBV19
AWSVGTGYNEQF	NA	TRBJ2-1	TRBV30
ASSPLGKIYEQF	NA	TRBJ2-1	TRBV5-8
ASSYSGGGGYEQY	NA	TRBJ2-7	TRBV6-5
ASSLDQGGTYEQY	NA	TRBJ2-7	TRBV27
ASSQDRTGVGLF	NA	TRBJ1-4	TRBV4-1
ASSRNYEQY	NA	TRBJ2-7	TRBV7-9
ASSLGPEAF	NA	TRBJ1-1	TRBV11-2
ASSYSSPGFEQY	NA	TRBJ2-7	TRBV6-5
ASSLRVGEQY	NA	TRBJ2-7	TRBV5-8
ASSLPPGELF	NA	TRBJ1-4	TRBV11-2
ASSLEGLGNTEAF	NA	TRBJ1-1	TRBV5-1
ASSRTSGDTDTQY	once	TRBJ2-3	TRBV7-6
ASSSGLGGSSYNSPLH	NA	TRBJ1-6	TRBV5-1
ASGLVQNRRSARYNEQF	NA	TRBJ2-1	TRBV12-5
ASWQGEALYGYT	NA	TRBJ1-2	TRBV2
ASSTTDTDTQY	NA	TRBJ2-3	TRBV19
ASSGTGGFQPQH	few	TRBJ1-5	TRBV6-5
ASSPYPGTPYQETQY	NA	TRBJ2-5	TRBV19
ASTVSGDNEQF	NA	TRBJ2-1	TRBV6-1
ASSLSGGLADTQY	NA	TRBJ2-3	TRBV9
ASSRDSYTNQPQH	NA	TRBJ1-5	TRBV7-6
ASSPGTRETGELF	few	TRBJ2-2	TRBV28
ASSPNEVSYEQY	NA	TRBJ2-7	TRBV7-9
ASSGVTEKLF	once	TRBJ1-4	TRBV9
ASSSPYEQY	NA	TRBJ2-7	TRBV21-1
ASSPGVLFEKLF	NA	TRBJ1-4	TRBV27
ASSDGGGGNEQF	NA	TRBJ2-1	TRBV6-4
ASSLSYGNTEAF	NA	TRBJ1-1	TRBV27
ASSLVGLLNTGELF	NA	TRBJ2-2	TRBV5-4
ASSINRVSEQY	NA	TRBJ2-7	TRBV9